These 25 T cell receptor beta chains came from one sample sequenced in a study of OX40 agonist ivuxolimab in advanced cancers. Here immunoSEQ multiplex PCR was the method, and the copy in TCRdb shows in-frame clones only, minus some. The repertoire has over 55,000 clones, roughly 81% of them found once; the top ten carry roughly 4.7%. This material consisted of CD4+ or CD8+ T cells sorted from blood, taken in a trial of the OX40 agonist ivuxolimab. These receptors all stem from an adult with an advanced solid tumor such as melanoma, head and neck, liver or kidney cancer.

CDR3 coding DNA: TGTGCCAGCAGCCTACGAAAACTATCGGACCAGGTTGAAGCTTTCTTT. This encodes CASSLRKLSDQVEAFF. The chain employs TRBV11-3 and TRBJ1-1; D gene ambiguous. Deletions cut 5 bases from V and 7 bases from J, with 23 bases between. Looked up from germline, CDR1 is SGHNT and CDR2 is YENEEA. The CDR3 length is 16 residues.

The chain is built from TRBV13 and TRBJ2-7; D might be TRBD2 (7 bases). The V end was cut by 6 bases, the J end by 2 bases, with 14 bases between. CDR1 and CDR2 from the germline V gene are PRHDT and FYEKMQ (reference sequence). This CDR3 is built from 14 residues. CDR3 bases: TGTGCCAGCAGAAAGGGGGGGTCGGCCTACGAGCAGTACTTC. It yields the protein CASRKGGSAYEQYF.

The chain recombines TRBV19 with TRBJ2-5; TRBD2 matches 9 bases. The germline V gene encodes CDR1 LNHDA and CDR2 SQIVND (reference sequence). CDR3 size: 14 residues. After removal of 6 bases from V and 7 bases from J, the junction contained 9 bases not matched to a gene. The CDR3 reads CASSPAGGRVTQYF. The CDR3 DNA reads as TGTGCCAGTAGCCCAGCGGGAGGACGGGTGACCCAGTACTTC.

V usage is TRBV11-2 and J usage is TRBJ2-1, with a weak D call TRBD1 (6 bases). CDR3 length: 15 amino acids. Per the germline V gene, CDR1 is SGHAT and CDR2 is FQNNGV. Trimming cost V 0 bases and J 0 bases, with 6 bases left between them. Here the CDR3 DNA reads TGTGCCAGCAGCTTAGAGACAGGCTCCTACAATGAGCAGTTCTTC. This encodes CASSLETGSYNEQFF.

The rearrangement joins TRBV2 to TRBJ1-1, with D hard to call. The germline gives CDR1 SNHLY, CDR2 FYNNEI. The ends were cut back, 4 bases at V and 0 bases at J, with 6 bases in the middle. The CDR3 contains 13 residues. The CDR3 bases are TGTGCCAGCAGTGTAGGGATGAACACTGAAGCTTTCTTT. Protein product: CASSVGMNTEAFF.

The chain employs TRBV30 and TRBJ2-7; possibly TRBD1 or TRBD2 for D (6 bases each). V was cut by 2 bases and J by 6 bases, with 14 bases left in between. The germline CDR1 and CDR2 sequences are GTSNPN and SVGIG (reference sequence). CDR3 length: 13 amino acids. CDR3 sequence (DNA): TGTGCCTGGAGTATAGTTACGGGGGCCGAGCAGTACTTC. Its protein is CAWSIVTGAEQYF.

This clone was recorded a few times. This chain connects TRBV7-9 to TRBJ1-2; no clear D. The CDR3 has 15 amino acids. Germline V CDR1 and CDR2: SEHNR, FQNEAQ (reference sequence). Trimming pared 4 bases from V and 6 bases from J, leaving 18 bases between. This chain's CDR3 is CASSSRAASLDGYTF. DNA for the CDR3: TGTGCCAGCAGCTCCAGAGCGGCTTCTTTAGATGGCTACACCTTC. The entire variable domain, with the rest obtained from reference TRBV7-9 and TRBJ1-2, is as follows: DTGVSQNPRHKITKRGQNVTFRCDPISEHNRLYWYRQTLGQGPEFLTYFQNEAQLEKSRLLSDRFSAERPKGSFSTLEIQRTEQGDSAMYLCASSSRAASLDGYTFGSGTRLTVV.

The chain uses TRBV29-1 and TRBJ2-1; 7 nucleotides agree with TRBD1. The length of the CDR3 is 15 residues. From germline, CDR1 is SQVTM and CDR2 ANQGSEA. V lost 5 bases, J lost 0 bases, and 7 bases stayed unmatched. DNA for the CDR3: TGCAGCGTTACTCCCCGGACAGGCTCCTACAATGAGCAGTTCTTC. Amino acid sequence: CSVTPRTGSYNEQFF.

The DNA for the CDR3 is TGTGCCAGCAGACCAGGGACAAGGAATAGGGGGAGCCCCCAGCATTTT. It codes for CASRPGTRNRGSPQHF. This sequence joins TRBV27 and TRBJ1-5; TRBD1 might be the D (6 bases). The CDR3 length is 16 residues. Germline V gene sequence: CDR1 MNHEY, CDR2 SMNVEV (reference sequence). V was cut by 6 bases and J by 10 bases, with 25 bases left in between.

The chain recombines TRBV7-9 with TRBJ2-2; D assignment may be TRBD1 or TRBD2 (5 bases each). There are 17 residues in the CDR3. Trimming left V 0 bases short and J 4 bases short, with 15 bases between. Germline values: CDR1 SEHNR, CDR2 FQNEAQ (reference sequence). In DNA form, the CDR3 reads TGTGCCAGCAGCTTAGCGTGGGGCAGGGAGACCACCGGGGAGCTGTTTTTT. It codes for CASSLAWGRETTGELFF. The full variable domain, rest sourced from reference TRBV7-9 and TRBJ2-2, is DTGVSQNPRHKITKRGQNVTFRCDPISEHNRLYWYRQTLGQGPEFLTYFQNEAQLEKSRLLSDRFSAERPKGSFSTLEIQRTEQGDSAMYLCASSLAWGRETTGELFFGEGSRLTVL.

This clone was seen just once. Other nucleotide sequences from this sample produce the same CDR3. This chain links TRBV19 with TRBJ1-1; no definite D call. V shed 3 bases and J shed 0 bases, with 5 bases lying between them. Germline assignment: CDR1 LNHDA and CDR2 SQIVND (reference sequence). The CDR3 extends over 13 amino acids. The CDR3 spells CASSIQVNTEAFF. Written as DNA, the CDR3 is TGTGCCAGTAGTATCCAAGTGAACACTGAAGCTTTCTTT.

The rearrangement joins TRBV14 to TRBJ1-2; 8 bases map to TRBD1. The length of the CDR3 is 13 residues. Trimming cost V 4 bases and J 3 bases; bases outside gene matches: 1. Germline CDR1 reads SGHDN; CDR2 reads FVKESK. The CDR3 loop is CASSPQGDYGYTF. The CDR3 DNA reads TGTGCCAGCAGCCCACAGGGGGACTATGGCTACACCTTC.

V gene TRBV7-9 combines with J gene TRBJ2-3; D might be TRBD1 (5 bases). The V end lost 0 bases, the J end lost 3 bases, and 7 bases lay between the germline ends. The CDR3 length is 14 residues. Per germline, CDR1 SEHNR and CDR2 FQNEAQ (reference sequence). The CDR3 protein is CASSLAQATDTQYF. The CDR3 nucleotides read TGTGCCAGCAGCTTAGCACAGGCGACAGATACGCAGTATTTT.

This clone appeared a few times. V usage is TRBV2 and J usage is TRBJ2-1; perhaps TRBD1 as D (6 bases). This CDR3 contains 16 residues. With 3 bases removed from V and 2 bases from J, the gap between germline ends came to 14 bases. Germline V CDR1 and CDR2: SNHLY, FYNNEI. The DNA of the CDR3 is TGTGCCAGCAGTGACCGACAGCAGGGGACCTACAATGAGCAGTTCTTC. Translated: CASSDRQQGTYNEQFF.

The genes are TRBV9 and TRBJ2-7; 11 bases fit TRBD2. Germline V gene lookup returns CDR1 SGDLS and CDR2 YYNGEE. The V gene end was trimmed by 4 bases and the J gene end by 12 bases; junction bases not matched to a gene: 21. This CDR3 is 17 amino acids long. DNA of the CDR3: TGTGCCAGCAGCTTTTGGTCTAGCGGGGGGCCCGTCTTGGTTCGGTACTTC. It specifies CASSFWSSGGPVLVRYF. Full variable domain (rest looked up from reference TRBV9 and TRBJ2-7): DSGVTQTPKHLITATGQRVTLRCSPRSGDLSVYWYQQSLDQGLQFLIQYYNGEERAKGNILERFSAQQFPDLHSELNLSSLELGDSALYFCASSFWSSGGPVLVRYFGPGTRLTVT.

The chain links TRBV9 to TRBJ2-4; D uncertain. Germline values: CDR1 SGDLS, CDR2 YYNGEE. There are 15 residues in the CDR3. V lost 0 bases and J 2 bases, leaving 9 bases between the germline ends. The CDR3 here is CASSVEESSKNIQYF. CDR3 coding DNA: TGTGCCAGCAGCGTAGAGGAGTCCTCCAAAAACATTCAGTACTTC.

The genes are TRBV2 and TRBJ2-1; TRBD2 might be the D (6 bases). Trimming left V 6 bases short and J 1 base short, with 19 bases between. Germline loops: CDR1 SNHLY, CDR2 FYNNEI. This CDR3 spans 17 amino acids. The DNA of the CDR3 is TGTGCCAGCAGGGTCCCTTTGGCGGGGAAGTCCTACAATGAGCAGTTCTTC. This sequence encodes CASRVPLAGKSYNEQFF. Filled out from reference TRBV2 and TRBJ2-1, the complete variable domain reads EPEVTQTPSHQVTQMGQEVILRCVPISNHLYFYWYRQILGQKVEFLVSFYNNEISEKSEIFDDQFSVERPDGSNFTLKIRSTKLEDSAMYFCASRVPLAGKSYNEQFFGPGTRLTVL.

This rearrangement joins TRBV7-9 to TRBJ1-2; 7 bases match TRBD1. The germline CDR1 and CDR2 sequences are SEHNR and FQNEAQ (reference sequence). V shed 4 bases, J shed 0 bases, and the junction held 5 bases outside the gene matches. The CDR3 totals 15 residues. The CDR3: CASSSQGTANYGYTF. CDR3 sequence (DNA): TGTGCCAGCAGCTCCCAGGGGACAGCTAACTATGGCTACACCTTC.

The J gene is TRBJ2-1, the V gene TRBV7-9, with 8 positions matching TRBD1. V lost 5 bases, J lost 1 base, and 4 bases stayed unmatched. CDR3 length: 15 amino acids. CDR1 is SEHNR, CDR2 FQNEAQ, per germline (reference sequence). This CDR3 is CASSQTGVSYNEQFF. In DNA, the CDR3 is TGTGCCAGCAGCCAGACAGGGGTTTCCTACAATGAGCAGTTCTTC. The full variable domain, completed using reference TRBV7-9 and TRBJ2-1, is DTGVSQNPRHKITKRGQNVTFRCDPISEHNRLYWYRQTLGQGPEFLTYFQNEAQLEKSRLLSDRFSAERPKGSFSTLEIQRTEQGDSAMYLCASSQTGVSYNEQFFGPGTRLTVL.

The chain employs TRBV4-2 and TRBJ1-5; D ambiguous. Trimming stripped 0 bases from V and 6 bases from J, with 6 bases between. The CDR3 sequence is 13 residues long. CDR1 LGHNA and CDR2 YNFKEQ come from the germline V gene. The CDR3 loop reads CASSQDQGQPQHF. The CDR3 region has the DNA TGTGCCAGCAGCCAAGATCAAGGTCAGCCCCAGCATTTT.

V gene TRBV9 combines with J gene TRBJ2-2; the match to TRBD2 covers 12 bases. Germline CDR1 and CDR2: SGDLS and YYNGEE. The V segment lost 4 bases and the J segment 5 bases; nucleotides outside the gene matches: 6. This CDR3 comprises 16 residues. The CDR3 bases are TGTGCCAGCAGCTTAGGACTAGCGGGGTTGACCGGGGAGCTGTTTTTT. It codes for CASSLGLAGLTGELFF.

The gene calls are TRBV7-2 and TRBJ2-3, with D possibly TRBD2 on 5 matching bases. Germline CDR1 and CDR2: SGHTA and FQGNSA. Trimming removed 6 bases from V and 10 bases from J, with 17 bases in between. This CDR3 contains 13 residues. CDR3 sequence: CASSRRDLGAQYF. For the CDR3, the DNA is TGTGCCAGCAGTCGCCGCGATCTCGGGGCGCAGTATTTT. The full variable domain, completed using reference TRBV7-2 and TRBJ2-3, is GAGVSQSPSNKVTEKGKDVELRCDPISGHTALYWYRQSLGQGLEFLIYFQGNSAPDKSGLPSDRFSAERTGGSVSTLTIQRTQQEDSAVYLCASSRRDLGAQYFGPGTRLTVL.

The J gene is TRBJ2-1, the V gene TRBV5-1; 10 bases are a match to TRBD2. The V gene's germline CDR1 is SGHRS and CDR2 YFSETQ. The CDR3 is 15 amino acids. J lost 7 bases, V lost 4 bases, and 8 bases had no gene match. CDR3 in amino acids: CASSIASGSHNEQFF. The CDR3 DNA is TGCGCCAGCAGCATCGCTAGCGGGAGTCATAATGAGCAGTTCTTC.

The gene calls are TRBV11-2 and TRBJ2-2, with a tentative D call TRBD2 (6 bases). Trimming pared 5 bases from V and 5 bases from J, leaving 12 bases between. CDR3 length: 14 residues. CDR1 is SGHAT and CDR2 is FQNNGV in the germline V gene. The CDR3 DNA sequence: TGTGCCAGCAGCCCGCAGGGACTGACCGGGGAGCTGTTTTTT. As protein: CASSPQGLTGELFF.

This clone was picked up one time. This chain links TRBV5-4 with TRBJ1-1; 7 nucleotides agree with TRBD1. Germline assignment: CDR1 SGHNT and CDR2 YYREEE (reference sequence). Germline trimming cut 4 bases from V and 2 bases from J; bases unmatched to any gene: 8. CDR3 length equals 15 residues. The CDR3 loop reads CASSNLGQVNTEAFF. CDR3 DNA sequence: TGTGCCAGCAGCAATCTAGGACAGGTAAACACTGAAGCTTTCTTT. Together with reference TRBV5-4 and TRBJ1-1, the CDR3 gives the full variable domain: ETGVTQSPTHLIKTRGQQVTLRCSSQSGHNTVSWYQQALGQGPQFIFQYYREEENGRGNFPPRFSGLQFPNYSSELNVNALELDDSALYLCASSNLGQVNTEAFFGQGTRLTVV.